This T cell receptor beta chain was documented in a study of control samples from healthy donors and cancer patients. Profiled with immunoSEQ multiplex PCR; TCRdb holds only in-frame clones, not every one. There are about 130,000 clones in the sample; 70% to 90% occur only once, and roughly 3.2% lies in the top ten. Looked up from germline, CDR1 is MGHRA and CDR2 is YSYEKL. This CDR3 region has 15 residues. Trimming removed 3 bases from V and 3 bases from J, with 14 bases in between. The source material was blood. This clonotype originated in a man aged 45-65 years in good health. This chain links TRBV4-1 with TRBJ2-5, with D tentatively TRBD1 (6 bases). Here the CDR3 reads CASSHPTGTKETQYF. In DNA form, the CDR3 reads TGCGCCAGCAGCCACCCTACAGGGACGAAAGAGACCCAGTACTTC.